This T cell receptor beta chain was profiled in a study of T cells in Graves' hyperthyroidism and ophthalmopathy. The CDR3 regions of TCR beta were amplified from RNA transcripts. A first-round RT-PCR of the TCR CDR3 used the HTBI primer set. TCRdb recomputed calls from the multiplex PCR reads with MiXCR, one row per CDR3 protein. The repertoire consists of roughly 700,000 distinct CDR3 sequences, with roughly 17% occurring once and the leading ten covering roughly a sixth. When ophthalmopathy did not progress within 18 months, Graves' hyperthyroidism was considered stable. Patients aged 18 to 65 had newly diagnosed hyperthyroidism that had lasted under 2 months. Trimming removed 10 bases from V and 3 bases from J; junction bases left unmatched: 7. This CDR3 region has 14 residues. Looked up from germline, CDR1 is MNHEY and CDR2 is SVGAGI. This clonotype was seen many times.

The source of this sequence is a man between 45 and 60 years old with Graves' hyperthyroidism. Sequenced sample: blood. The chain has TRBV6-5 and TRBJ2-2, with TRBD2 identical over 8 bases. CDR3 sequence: CATSREGYTGELFF. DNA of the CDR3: TGTGCCACCTCTCGGGAGGGGTACACCGGGGAGCTGTTTTTT.